This T cell receptor (beta chain) is drawn from a study of shared clonotypes between healthy human individuals. General study points: Clonotype sharing across a few donors was observed for about 4.8% of naive CD4 clonotypes.

This clone was detected only a few times. The target antigen is unknown. Samples underwent the assay at deep level. Once extracted for a subset, genomic DNA was divided evenly among several immunoSEQ plates. Sequencing used immunoSEQ multiplex PCR; TCRdb keeps in-frame clones, though not all of them. There are millions of clones in the sample; about 95% occur only once, and about 1.1% lies in the top ten. Selected positively for CCR7 and CD45RO-negative, naive CD8 cells excluded terminally differentiated effector memory CD45RA+ cells. The donors, healthy adults who were HIV-negative, had experienced no recent acute infections or vaccinations. This CDR3 has 15 amino acids. Looked up from germline, CDR1 is SGDLS and CDR2 is YYNGEE. V lost 0 bases to trimming and J lost 6 bases, with 12 bases between them.

The specimen was naive CD8+ T cells sorted from blood. The chain joins TRBV9 to TRBJ1-4; D is unresolved. This receptor was identified in a man between 18 and 35 years old in good health. The CDR3 DNA reads as TGTGCCAGCAGCGTAGGAGGATGGCTTGATGAAAAACTGTTTTTT. Amino acid sequence: CASSVGGWLDEKLFF.